This TCR beta chain was observed in a study of early T cells in non-severe SARS-CoV-2 infection. Whole-study context: Whole-blood bulk RNA, unsorted, was sequenced, and chains were unpaired.

The CDR3 length is 15 residues. V shed 4 bases and J shed 2 bases, with 9 bases lying between them. Germline CDR1 SGHVS, CDR2 FNYEAQ. Separate cDNA molecules each had unique molecular identifiers attached to them. TCRdb processed the 5' RACE reads anew with MiXCR; each CDR3 protein has one entry. Of about 33,000 distinct CDR3 sequences in the sample, about 5% were seen once. This clonotype was observed a handful of times. This clonotype originated in an adult who was a healthcare worker with PCR-confirmed SARS-CoV-2 infection or an uninfected control (not recorded which). The specimen was whole blood. The genes are TRBV7-6 and TRBJ2-6; maybe TRBD1 (5 bases). Written as DNA, the CDR3 is TGTGCCAGCAGCTCTGGGGCGCCTGGGGCCAACGTCCTGACTTTC. Translating it yields CASSSGAPGANVLTF.